Each of the 13 T cell receptor beta chains below was sequenced from the same sample in a study of OX40 agonist ivuxolimab in advanced cancers. This table comes from immunoSEQ multiplex PCR, and its TCRdb copy is limited to in-frame clones, with some not included. The sample shows about 9,700 clones, about two thirds of them seen only once. The input for sequencing was CD4+ or CD8+ T cells sorted from blood, taken in a trial of the OX40 agonist ivuxolimab. These receptors were taken from an adult with an advanced solid tumor such as melanoma, head and neck, liver or kidney cancer.

The chain has TRBV28 and TRBJ1-2, with D hard to call. CDR1 MDHEN and CDR2 SYDVKM come from the germline V gene. The CDR3 runs 14 residues. The V end was cut by 7 bases, the J end by 5 bases, with 17 bases between. In nucleotides, the CDR3 is TGTGCCAGCAACTTCCTCCGGGCCTTTTATGGCTACACCTTC. Translated, it gives CASNFLRAFYGYTF.

The rearrangement joins TRBV7-9 to TRBJ2-5; 12 nucleotides agree with TRBD2. Per germline, CDR1 SEHNR and CDR2 FQNEAQ (reference sequence). There are 15 residues in the CDR3. V lost 5 bases and J lost 5; bases outside the gene matches: 6. The CDR3 is CASSPTSGGEETQYF. In DNA form, the CDR3 reads TGTGCCAGCAGCCCGACTAGCGGGGGTGAGGAGACCCAGTACTTC. The whole variable domain, remainder taken from reference TRBV7-9 and TRBJ2-5, is DTGVSQNPRHKITKRGQNVTFRCDPISEHNRLYWYRQTLGQGPEFLTYFQNEAQLEKSRLLSDRFSAERPKGSFSTLEIQRTEQGDSAMYLCASSPTSGGEETQYFGPGTRLLVL.

The CDR3 is CATSRDRRGSTDTQYF. The CDR3 coding sequence is TGTGCCACCAGCAGAGATCGAAGGGGTAGCACAGATACGCAGTATTTT. The chain joins TRBV15 to TRBJ2-3; tentative D call: TRBD1 (5 bases). Trimming took 0 bases from V and 0 from J, leaving 10 bases between them. Germline V gene sequence: CDR1 LNHNV, CDR2 YYDKDF (reference sequence). This CDR3 has 16 residues.

The V gene is TRBV4-3, the J gene TRBJ2-7; no definite D call. Trimming pared 1 base from V and 0 bases from J, leaving 10 bases between. The CDR3 covers 15 residues. Germline V CDR1 and CDR2: LGHNA, YSLEER. The CDR3 region is CASSQAADSSYEQYF. The CDR3 DNA reads as TGCGCCAGCAGCCAAGCGGCAGATAGCTCCTACGAGCAGTACTTC.

This clone was detected only once. This chain links TRBV5-4 with TRBJ1-1; 8 nucleotides agree with TRBD1. Trimming removed 3 bases from V and 4 bases from J; junction bases left unmatched: 5. The germline gives CDR1 SGHNT, CDR2 YYREEE (reference sequence). This CDR3 comprises 14 residues. For the CDR3, the DNA is TGTGCCAGCAGCTGGGACAGGATTTCCACTGAAGCTTTCTTT. It specifies CASSWDRISTEAFF. Complete variable domain (other parts from reference TRBV5-4 and TRBJ1-1): ETGVTQSPTHLIKTRGQQVTLRCSSQSGHNTVSWYQQALGQGPQFIFQYYREEENGRGNFPPRFSGLQFPNYSSELNVNALELDDSALYLCASSWDRISTEAFFGQGTRLTVV.

The chain uses TRBV11-3 and TRBJ2-7; TRBD1 aligns across 9 bases. The length of the CDR3 is 13 residues. V trimming: 3 bases; J trimming: 6 bases; junction bases outside the gene matches: 3. Germline assignment: CDR1 SGHNT and CDR2 YENEEA. For the CDR3, the DNA is TGTGCCAGCAGCTTCGGGACAGGGAGCGAGCAGTACTTC. Translating it yields CASSFGTGSEQYF.

The rearrangement uses TRBV29-1 and TRBJ2-7; TRBD2 aligns across 10 bases. The V gene's germline CDR1 is SQVTM and CDR2 ANQGSEA. The CDR3 extends over 13 amino acids. With 6 bases clipped from V and 1 base from J, the junction kept 3 bases outside the gene matches. The CDR3, as DNA: TGCAGCGTCAGCGGGGGGGTATCCTACGAGCAGTACTTC. It encodes CSVSGGVSYEQYF.

This chain uses TRBV5-4 with TRBJ1-6, with no clear D. CDR1 is SGHNT and CDR2 is YYREEE in the germline V gene (reference sequence). Trimming stripped 4 bases from V and 8 bases from J, with 19 bases between. The CDR3 runs 16 residues. CDR3 nucleotide sequence: TGTGCCAGCAGCCCAAGTCCGGACCCCGACTATTCACCCCTCCACTTT. Translation: CASSPSPDPDYSPLHF.

The V and J genes are TRBV28 and TRBJ2-2; no clear D gene. Trimming took off 6 bases at V and 3 bases at J, with 5 bases between the two ends. Germline V gene data show CDR1 as MDHEN and CDR2 as SYDVKM. The CDR3 covers 12 residues. In DNA, the CDR3 is TGTGCCAGCAGCGAGTACACCGGGGAGCTGTTTTTT. Protein sequence: CASSEYTGELFF.

The V gene is TRBV5-2, the J gene TRBJ2-7; the tabulated D call, TRBD2, remains unverified against the DNA. TRBV5-2 is a pseudogene. CDR3 length: 11 residues. DNA for the CDR3: TGTGCCAGCAGCTTGCGGGACGAGCAGTACTTC. Its protein is CASSLRDEQYF.

By share, this clone ranks as large. The chain carries TRBV7-8 and TRBJ2-5; 7 nucleotides agree with TRBD1. Germline V gives CDR1 SGHVS, CDR2 FQNEAQ. The length of the CDR3 is 14 residues. The J segment lost 1 base and the V segment lost 8 bases, leaving 7 bases of the junction unmatched. In DNA form, the CDR3 reads TGTGCCAGCCTCCCACAGGGGCTCCAAGAGACCCAGTACTTC. Translation gives CASLPQGLQETQYF. The whole variable domain, filled in from reference TRBV7-8 and TRBJ2-5, reads GAGVSQSPRYKVAKRGQDVALRCDPISGHVSLFWYQQALGQGPEFLTYFQNEAQLDKSGLPSDRFFAERPEGSVSTLKIQRTQQEDSAVYLCASLPQGLQETQYFGPGTRLLVL.

By share, this clone counts as medium-sized. V is TRBV28 and J is TRBJ1-1; possible D gene TRBD1, 6 bases. There are 14 residues in the CDR3. The germline V gene has CDR1 MDHEN and CDR2 SYDVKM. The V end was cut by 8 bases, the J end by 3 bases, with 16 bases between. The CDR3 DNA reads as TGTGCCAGCTCTACAGGGCTTGGTCACACTGAAGCTTTCTTT. It translates to CASSTGLGHTEAFF.

This chain joins TRBV19 and TRBJ2-1, with D unresolved. This CDR3 region has 16 residues. CDR1 is LNHDA, CDR2 SQIVND, per germline (reference sequence). V dropped 4 bases and J dropped 7 bases, with 20 bases sitting between them. The CDR3 here is CASSTSGSLSRNEQFF. In DNA, the CDR3 is TGTGCCAGTAGTACATCCGGGTCCCTATCGCGGAATGAGCAGTTCTTC.